Below are 3 T cell receptor beta chains sequenced from a single sample in a study of blood T cell repertoires in COVID-19. TCRdb keeps only in-frame clones here, not all; method: immunoSEQ multiplex PCR. The sample records under 200,000 clones, around 79% being singletons. Specimen: PBMCs or T cells enriched from blood (not recorded which). These receptors were obtained from a woman between 65 and 79 years old in a cohort exposed to, infected with or recovered from COVID-19 (not recorded which).

The rearrangement uses TRBV6-4 and TRBJ2-3, with 10 nucleotides matching TRBD2. CDR1 is MRHNA and CDR2 is SNTAGT in the germline V gene. J lost 4 bases, V lost 6 bases, and 4 bases had no gene match. The CDR3 sequence is 14 residues long. The CDR3: CASSPSGSPDTQYF. DNA of the CDR3: TGTGCCAGCAGCCCTAGCGGGAGTCCAGATACGCAGTATTTT.

The chain uses TRBV7-3 and TRBJ1-1; tentatively, D is TRBD1 (5 bases). Trimming removed 4 bases at V and 7 bases at J, with 13 bases between. The length of the CDR3 is 13 residues. Germline V lookup: CDR1 SGHTA, CDR2 FQGTGA. CDR3 nucleotide sequence: TGTGCCAGCAGCTCAGACAGTCGCGGTGAAGCTTTCTTT. It encodes CASSSDSRGEAFF.

The chain recombines TRBV5-8 with TRBJ2-7; 10 bases map to TRBD1. V dropped 7 bases and J dropped 4; count of bases not matched to a gene: 5. The CDR3 consists of 13 residues. Germline CDR1 and CDR2: SGHTS and YDEGEE. The chain's CDR3 is CASRRTGGYEQYF. The CDR3 nucleotides read TGTGCCAGCCGAAGGACAGGGGGGTACGAGCAGTACTTC. The variable domain in full, completed from reference TRBV5-8 and TRBJ2-7, reads EAGVTQSPTHLIKTRGQQATLRCSPISGHTSVYWYQQALGLGLQFLLWYDEGEERNRGNFPPRFSGRQFPNYSSELNVNALELEDSALYLCASRRTGGYEQYFGPGTRLTVT.